Shown below are 25 T cell receptor beta chains from a single sample sequenced in a study of blood T cell repertoires in COVID-19. Generated by immunoSEQ multiplex PCR, the TCRdb table keeps only in-frame clones and is missing some. The top ten hold approximately 9.4% of the sample, which has 300,000 to 350,000 clones, roughly 89% seen once. Sequencing input: peripheral blood. These receptors were collected from a man aged 25 to 40 with COVID-19, enrolled during active disease.

The count of this clone is one. The chain uses TRBV18 and TRBJ2-2, with D unclear. This CDR3 is 16 amino acids long. Germline assignment: CDR1 KGHSH and CDR2 LQKENI. Trimming cost V 2 bases and J 0 bases, with 10 bases left between them. CDR3 sequence reads: CASSPYSTTNTGELFF. The DNA for the CDR3 is TGTGCCAGCTCACCATACAGCACAACGAACACCGGGGAGCTGTTTTTT.

In this sample, this clone turned up a few times. The chain links TRBV2 to TRBJ2-2, with 11 bases aligning to TRBD2. CDR1 and CDR2 (germline): SNHLY, FYNNEI. CDR3 length: 18 amino acids. V lost 10 bases and J lost 4; bases outside the gene matches: 17. CDR3: CATQRPGLAEKFTGELFF. DNA of the CDR3: TGTGCCACGCAAAGGCCGGGACTAGCGGAGAAGTTCACCGGGGAGCTGTTTTTT.

This chain uses TRBV19 with TRBJ1-1, with D perhaps matching TRBD1 (5 bases). Germline-derived CDR1 and CDR2 are LNHDA and SQIVND (reference sequence). V was pared by 4 bases and J by 4 bases, with 10 bases between. The CDR3 runs 13 residues. The chain's CDR3 is CASSTTVSTEAFF. The CDR3 DNA is TGTGCCAGTAGTACGACAGTTTCCACTGAAGCTTTCTTT.

The chain is built from TRBV11-2 and TRBJ2-7, with D possibly matching TRBD1 (5 bases). The CDR3 extends over 13 amino acids. V was shortened by 5 bases and J by 2 bases, with 10 bases between the two germline ends. CDR1 is SGHAT and CDR2 is FQNNGV in the germline V gene. The CDR3 spells CASSSDRAYEQYF. Here the CDR3 DNA reads TGTGCCAGCAGCAGTGACAGAGCCTACGAGCAGTACTTC.

The chain combines TRBV5-1 with TRBJ1-2; 9 positions match TRBD1. Germline CDR1 SGHRS, CDR2 YFSETQ. CDR3 length: 16 residues. The V segment lost 3 bases and the J segment 5 bases; nucleotides outside the gene matches: 11. Here the CDR3 reads CASSWTRTGERYGYTF. Here the CDR3 DNA reads TGCGCCAGCAGCTGGACCCGGACAGGGGAAAGATATGGCTACACCTTC.

This chain uses TRBV11-3 with TRBJ2-5; 8 positions agree with TRBD2. The CDR3 spans 17 residues. The V segment lost 1 base and the J segment 1 base; nucleotides outside the gene matches: 8. The V gene's germline CDR1 is SGHNT and CDR2 YENEEA. CDR3 sequence: CASSLVASGYTQETQYF. The CDR3 DNA reads TGTGCCAGCAGCTTAGTGGCTAGCGGGTATACCCAAGAGACCCAGTACTTC.

This clone was detected a few times. This chain links TRBV4-2 with TRBJ2-1; a weak D match, TRBD1 (6 bases). Germline-derived CDR1 and CDR2 are LGHNA and YNFKEQ. The CDR3 is made up of 15 amino acids. V lost 9 bases and J 2 bases, leaving 17 bases between the germline ends. The CDR3 protein is CASSGTGRAYNEQFF. The DNA for the CDR3 is TGTGCCAGTTCCGGCACAGGGCGGGCCTACAATGAGCAGTTCTTC.

The chain combines TRBV29-1 with TRBJ2-1, with 8 bases fitting TRBD1. The CDR3 is 13 amino acids. The germline V gene has CDR1 SQVTM and CDR2 ANQGSEA. J lost 6 bases, V lost 1 base, and 2 bases had no gene match. The CDR3 region has the DNA TGCAGCGTTGAAGCGGACAGGGTCAATGAGCAGTTCTTC. Translation: CSVEADRVNEQFF.

This chain uses TRBV24-1 with TRBJ1-4; 8 bases are shared with TRBD1. The trim removed 6 bases at V and 6 bases at J, leaving 5 bases unmatched. The CDR3 loop spans 14 amino acids. CDR1 and CDR2 from the germline V gene are KGHDR and SFDVKD. CDR3 in DNA: TGTGCCACCAGTAGAGGACAGGGTGATGAAAAACTGTTTTTT. Encoded protein: CATSRGQGDEKLFF.

This chain joins TRBV19 and TRBJ2-7; tentatively, D is TRBD2 (6 bases). The CDR3 sequence is 15 residues long. Germline assignment: CDR1 LNHDA and CDR2 SQIVND (reference sequence). Trimming left V 1 base short and J 3 bases short, with 13 bases between. CDR3 nucleotides: TGTGCCAGTAGTATAGTCGGGGGTCACATCTACGAGCAGTACTTC. Its protein product is CASSIVGGHIYEQYF. The full variable domain, completed using reference TRBV19 and TRBJ2-7, is DGGITQSPKYLFRKEGQNVTLSCEQNLNHDAMYWYRQDPGQGLRLIYYSQIVNDFQKGDIAEGYSVSREKKESFPLTVTSAQKNPTAFYLCASSIVGGHIYEQYFGPGTRLTVT.

This chain links TRBV7-8 with TRBJ2-7, with TRBD2 matching 9 bases. The germline V gene encodes CDR1 SGHVS and CDR2 FQNEAQ. Trimming at V came to 3 bases and at J to 6 bases, leaving 9 bases not matched to a gene. The CDR3 runs 15 residues. The CDR3 reads CASSFSGSIRSEQYF. Here the CDR3 DNA reads TGTGCCAGCAGCTTTAGCGGGAGTATTAGGAGCGAGCAGTACTTC.

The chain carries TRBV18 and TRBJ2-1; 10 positions agree with TRBD2. V was pared by 0 bases and J by 12 bases, with 5 bases of the junction left unmatched. The CDR3 is 14 residues long. Germline CDR1 reads KGHSH; CDR2 reads LQKENI. CDR3 sequence: CASSPPSSGSLQFF. The CDR3 nucleotides are TGTGCCAGCTCACCACCGTCTAGCGGGAGTTTGCAGTTCTTC. The variable domain in full, with the rest retrieved from reference TRBV18 and TRBJ2-1, is NAGVMQNPRHLVRRRGQEARLRCSPMKGHSHVYWYRQLPEEGLKFMVYLQKENIIDESGMPKERFSAEFPKEGPSILRIQQVVRGDSAAYFCASSPPSSGSLQFFGPGTRLTVL.

This clone was recorded once. The DNA for the CDR3 is TGTGCCAGCAGTTCTACCCCGACAGGGGCGGTATATTTT. Amino acid sequence: CASSSTPTGAVYF. The chain recombines TRBV28 with TRBJ1-3, with TRBD1 matching over 8 bases. The CDR3 is 13 amino acids. Trimming took 4 bases from V and 14 from J; bases not matched to a gene: 10. Germline-derived CDR1 and CDR2 are MDHEN and SYDVKM.

This chain joins TRBV12-5 and TRBJ2-7, with 7 bases aligning to TRBD1. Germline V gene sequence: CDR1 LGHNT, CDR2 FRNRAP. The V segment lost 5 bases and the J segment 10 bases; nucleotides outside the gene matches: 11. The CDR3 consists of 13 residues. For the CDR3, the DNA is TGTGCTAGTGGTCTCGACAGGGCCGATTTCCAGTACTTC. It codes for CASGLDRADFQYF.

V and J are TRBV9 and TRBJ2-1; 7 bases fit TRBD1. The CDR3 length is 15 residues. Germline CDR1 reads SGDLS; CDR2 reads YYNGEE. The V gene end was trimmed by 4 bases and the J gene end by 2 bases; junction bases not matched to a gene: 6. The CDR3 protein is CASSIRQGAYNEQFF. DNA of the CDR3: TGTGCCAGCAGCATTCGACAGGGTGCCTACAATGAGCAGTTCTTC.

The sample holds one count of this clone. The chain couples TRBV6-5 to TRBJ2-7; 10 bases are a match to TRBD1. The CDR3 consists of 14 residues. Germline trimming cut 2 bases from V and 4 bases from J; bases unmatched to any gene: 2. In germline, CDR1 is MNHEY, CDR2 SVGAGI. The CDR3 spells CASSYGDRGYEQYF. CDR3 DNA: TGTGCCAGCAGTTACGGGGACAGGGGTTACGAGCAGTACTTC.

This clone was seen just once. The chain combines TRBV7-9 with TRBJ1-5, with 7 bases matching TRBD1. The CDR3 spans 15 residues. Per germline, CDR1 SEHNR and CDR2 FQNEAQ (reference sequence). V shed 2 bases, J shed 6 bases, and the junction held 7 bases outside the gene matches. CDR3 protein: CASSLQGEFSQPQHF. Written as DNA, the CDR3 is TGTGCCAGCAGCTTACAGGGGGAATTTAGTCAGCCCCAGCATTTT.

The chain is built from TRBV14 and TRBJ2-1; 8 bases map to TRBD2. V shed 4 bases and J 5 bases; nucleotides not matched to a gene: 13. Germline CDR1 SGHDN, CDR2 FVKESK. CDR3 length: 17 residues. DNA of the CDR3: TGTGCCAGCAGCCGCCCCAGCGGGAGATGGGGGAACAATGAGCAGTTCTTC. Amino acids: CASSRPSGRWGNNEQFF.

The table lists this clone with a count of one. This chain uses TRBV28 with TRBJ2-5; TRBD2 aligns across 10 bases. Germline V lookup: CDR1 MDHEN, CDR2 SYDVKM. The V gene end was trimmed by 4 bases and the J gene end by 3 bases; junction bases not matched to a gene: 17. This CDR3 contains 19 residues. The CDR3 is CASSSWAGLAATKEETQYF. CDR3 DNA sequence: TGTGCCAGCAGTTCCTGGGCTGGACTAGCGGCAACCAAAGAAGAGACCCAGTACTTC.

The V and J genes are TRBV7-2 and TRBJ2-3; 11 nucleotides line up with TRBD1. This CDR3 has 15 amino acids. V shed 3 bases and J 5 bases; nucleotides not matched to a gene: 4. Germline CDR1 reads SGHTA; CDR2 reads FQGNSA. The CDR3 region is CASSFGQGAKDTQYF. CDR3 nucleotides: TGTGCCAGCAGCTTCGGACAGGGGGCCAAAGATACGCAGTATTTT.

The chain recombines TRBV14 with TRBJ2-1, with 12 bases that match TRBD2. J gave up 1 base and V 4 bases, and 14 bases lay outside the gene matches. Germline V lookup: CDR1 SGHDN, CDR2 FVKESK. The CDR3 extends over 20 amino acids. The CDR3 protein is CASSLPGTSGSQPSYNEQFF. In DNA form, the CDR3 reads TGTGCCAGCAGCCTTCCCGGGACTAGCGGGTCTCAACCTTCCTACAATGAGCAGTTCTTC.

This chain joins TRBV2 and TRBJ2-2; TRBD1 matches 8 bases. This CDR3 region has 14 residues. The germline V gene encodes CDR1 SNHLY and CDR2 FYNNEI. Unmatched junction bases numbered 2, after V lost 3 bases and J lost 5 bases. The CDR3 sequence is CASSERTGTGELFF. CDR3 nucleotides: TGTGCCAGCAGTGAGAGGACAGGGACCGGGGAGCTGTTTTTT.

This sequence joins TRBV11-2 and TRBJ2-5; 13 positions match TRBD2. The V gene's germline CDR1 is SGHAT and CDR2 FQNNGV. V was clipped by 5 bases and J by 1 base; unmatched bases: 4. This CDR3 comprises 16 residues. CDR3 protein: CASSPGLAGFQETQYF. The CDR3 DNA sequence: TGTGCCAGCAGCCCGGGACTAGCGGGGTTCCAAGAGACCCAGTACTTC.

Written as DNA, the CDR3 is TGCAGCTTCCGAGGGGACAGGGGGAACTATGGCTACACCTTC. Translation gives CSFRGDRGNYGYTF. The chain couples TRBV29-1 to TRBJ1-2; 11 bases are shared with TRBD1. After removal of 8 bases from V and 2 bases from J, the junction contained 7 bases not matched to a gene. From germline, CDR1 is SQVTM and CDR2 ANQGSEA. This CDR3 spans 14 amino acids.

The V call is TRBV29-1, the J call TRBJ2-3; 7 positions agree with TRBD1. V shed 5 bases, J shed 0 bases, and the junction held 8 bases outside the gene matches. CDR1 and CDR2 from the germline V gene are SQVTM and ANQGSEA. This CDR3 region has 15 residues. The DNA for the CDR3 is TGCAGCGTTCCCCCCCACAGGGGAAGCACAGATACGCAGTATTTT. Protein product: CSVPPHRGSTDTQYF.